Listed here are 16 T cell receptor beta chains from one sample, sequenced in a study of OX40 agonist ivuxolimab in advanced cancers. The protocol was immunoSEQ multiplex PCR, while the TCRdb copy is restricted to in-frame clones and leaves out a portion. The repertoire includes approximately 90,000 clones, around nine tenths of them detected once, and about 0.3% sits in the top ten. Source: CD4+ or CD8+ T cells sorted from blood, taken in a trial of the OX40 agonist ivuxolimab. All receptors come from an adult with an advanced solid tumor such as melanoma, head and neck, liver or kidney cancer.

V usage is TRBV6-5 and J usage is TRBJ1-5; TRBD1 might be the D (5 bases). V was trimmed by 8 bases and J by 2 bases, leaving 13 bases between them. Germline V CDR1 and CDR2: MNHEY, SVGAGI. This CDR3 is 14 amino acids long. The CDR3 nucleotides read TGTGCCAGCGCCCGCGGGGGTGGCAATCAGCCCCAGCATTTT. As protein: CASARGGGNQPQHF.

The rearrangement joins TRBV6-4 to TRBJ2-3; no definite D call. CDR1 and CDR2 from the germline V gene are MRHNA and SNTAGT. V gave up 5 bases and J gave up 0 bases, with 9 bases separating them. The CDR3 extends over 14 amino acids. CDR3 nucleotides: TGTGCCAGCAGTCCCGGGCTGAGCACAGATACGCAGTATTTT. This codes for CASSPGLSTDTQYF.

The rearrangement links TRBV5-4 to TRBJ2-7, with D uncertain. The CDR3 is made up of 13 amino acids. Per the germline V gene, CDR1 is SGHNT and CDR2 is YYREEE (reference sequence). The V end lost 7 bases, the J end lost 5 bases, and 16 bases lay between the germline ends. CDR3 residues: CASPELLPDEQYF. The CDR3 region has the DNA TGTGCCAGCCCGGAGCTCCTCCCGGACGAGCAGTACTTC.

The rearrangement joins TRBV19 to TRBJ2-1; 12 nucleotides line up with TRBD2. Losses at the gene ends were 5 bases for V and 16 bases for J; bases not matched to a gene: 9. This CDR3 contains 13 residues. Germline V lookup: CDR1 LNHDA, CDR2 SQIVND (reference sequence). The CDR3 nucleotides are TGTGCCAGTAGTGCCTCGCCTAGCGGGGGGGCCTTCTTC. It is translated as CASSASPSGGAFF.

The chain carries TRBV6-5 and TRBJ1-2, with TRBD1 identical over 11 bases. The junction had 4 bases not matched to a gene; V was cut back by 5 bases and J by 2 bases. Germline CDR1 MNHEY, CDR2 SVGAGI. This CDR3 is built from 15 residues. The CDR3 region is CASSRRTGGNYGYTF. CDR3 DNA sequence: TGTGCCAGCAGTCGGCGGACAGGGGGCAACTATGGCTACACCTTC.

This sequence joins TRBV5-4 and TRBJ1-1; 8 bases match TRBD1. The V gene end was trimmed by 4 bases and the J gene end by 4 bases; junction bases not matched to a gene: 6. There are 14 residues in the CDR3. CDR1 and CDR2 (germline): SGHNT, YYREEE (reference sequence). CDR3 bases: TGTGCCAGCAGCCTGGACAGGGTTATCACTGAAGCTTTCTTT. It codes for CASSLDRVITEAFF. Filled out from reference TRBV5-4 and TRBJ1-1, the complete variable domain reads ETGVTQSPTHLIKTRGQQVTLRCSSQSGHNTVSWYQQALGQGPQFIFQYYREEENGRGNFPPRFSGLQFPNYSSELNVNALELDDSALYLCASSLDRVITEAFFGQGTRLTVV.

This chain links TRBV4-1 with TRBJ1-2; TRBD1 is a possible D gene (5 bases). The CDR3 is 13 residues long. Germline CDR1 and CDR2: MGHRA and YSYEKL. Trimming left V 4 bases short and J 8 bases short, with 14 bases between. The CDR3 spells CASSPLGLGGYTF. DNA for the CDR3: TGCGCCAGCAGCCCCCTGGGGCTGGGAGGCTACACCTTC.

This sequence joins TRBV7-9 and TRBJ2-7; tentatively, D is TRBD1 (6 bases). Germline V gene sequence: CDR1 SEHNR, CDR2 FQNEAQ (reference sequence). This CDR3 comprises 14 residues. V dropped 4 bases and J dropped 6 bases, with 16 bases sitting between them. CDR3 nucleotide sequence: TGTGCCAGCAGCTCACAGGGTTCTGGGGGCGAGCAGTACTTC. It specifies CASSSQGSGGEQYF. The full variable domain, with the rest looked up from reference TRBV7-9 and TRBJ2-7, is DTGVSQNPRHKITKRGQNVTFRCDPISEHNRLYWYRQTLGQGPEFLTYFQNEAQLEKSRLLSDRFSAERPKGSFSTLEIQRTEQGDSAMYLCASSSQGSGGEQYFGPGTRLTVT.

The chain carries TRBV2 and TRBJ1-5; D possibly corresponds to TRBD1 (6 bases). The length of the CDR3 is 15 residues. Germline assignment: CDR1 SNHLY and CDR2 FYNNEI. Trimming removed 6 bases at V and 1 base at J, with 13 bases between. CDR3 coding DNA: TGTGCCAGCAGACAGGGAGATATGAGCAATCAGCCCCAGCATTTT. It encodes CASRQGDMSNQPQHF.

V usage is TRBV12-5 and J usage is TRBJ2-3; tentative D call: TRBD2 (5 bases). The V end was cut by 3 bases, the J end by 4 bases, with 8 bases between. This CDR3 has 13 amino acids. The germline gives CDR1 LGHNT, CDR2 FRNRAP. This CDR3 reads CASGFLGADTQYF. The DNA of the CDR3 is TGTGCTAGTGGTTTTTTGGGAGCAGATACGCAGTATTTT.

The V and J genes are TRBV7-9 and TRBJ2-3, with D unresolved. Trimming stripped 5 bases from V and 5 bases from J, with 8 bases between. Germline V lookup: CDR1 SEHNR, CDR2 FQNEAQ (reference sequence). The CDR3 spans 12 residues. The CDR3 DNA reads TGTGCCAGCAGCCCTGGGAAAGATACGCAGTATTTT. Protein product: CASSPGKDTQYF.

The chain has TRBV6-1 and TRBJ2-7; a weak D match, TRBD2 (7 bases). Germline V gene lookup returns CDR1 MNHNS and CDR2 SASEGT. CDR3 length: 16 residues. V was cut by 2 bases and J by 7 bases, with 21 bases left in between. The CDR3 coding sequence is TGTGCCAGCAGTGAAACGCGGGGGCCAGGGCGTCAGGAGCAGTACTTC. Protein: CASSETRGPGRQEQYF.

The rearrangement links TRBV19 to TRBJ2-2, with 8 bases matching TRBD2. V gave up 6 bases and J gave up 3 bases; unmatched junction bases: 6. Germline V gene data show CDR1 as LNHDA and CDR2 as SQIVND (reference sequence). The CDR3 spans 15 residues. In nucleotides, the CDR3 is TGTGCCAGTAGGATTAGCGGGGCATACACCGGGGAGCTGTTTTTT. It encodes CASRISGAYTGELFF.

The chain carries TRBV23-1 and TRBJ2-1, with a weak D call TRBD1 (6 bases). TRBV23-1 is annotated as an ORF whose role is uncertain. The CDR3 sequence is 14 residues long. Trimming removed 3 bases from V and 1 base from J, with 7 bases in between. This chain's CDR3 is CASSQQGSYNEQFF. CDR3 nucleotide sequence: TGCGCCAGCAGTCAGCAGGGGTCCTACAATGAGCAGTTCTTC.

CDR3 sequence: CASSSPRGTDTQYF. The CDR3 DNA sequence: TGTGCCAGCAGCTCGCCAAGGGGCACAGATACGCAGTATTTT. The V gene is TRBV5-4, the J gene TRBJ2-3; D is unclear. V lost 3 bases and J lost 1, with 9 bases in between. This CDR3 has 14 residues. Germline V lookup: CDR1 SGHNT, CDR2 YYREEE (reference sequence).

The rearrangement uses TRBV21-1 and TRBJ2-5. TRBV21-1 is labeled a pseudogene. The CDR3 contains 14 residues. Here the CDR3 DNA reads TGTGCCAGCATAAGATACGGGGGCAGAGAGACCCAGTACTTC. Residues: CASIRYGGRETQYF.